The clone carrying this T cell receptor beta chain was counted a few times. The antigen remains undetermined. TCRdb itself ran the reads through MiXCR, one entry per CDR3 protein. The sample lists some 30,000 distinct CDR3 sequences, about 19% occurring once. The data are from a study of T cell repertoires in cytomegalovirus infection. Background on the study: Peptides in the study included HLA-C-restricted and HLA-B-restricted CMV epitopes. It was the public TCR beta signatures that indicated both CMV infection and matching HLA type. Study-level results: What dominated the ex vivo response were HLA-C-restricted CMV-specific TCR beta clonotypes. Frequencies of public TCR beta families were cumulated, and this identified carriers of CMV plus the relevant HLA.

The CDR3 runs to 14 residues. Trimming pared 4 bases from V and 4 bases from J, leaving 10 bases between. Germline V gene lookup returns CDR1 SGHTA and CDR2 FQGNSA. The chain links TRBV7-2 to TRBJ1-4; D not certain. This receptor was identified in a human donor in good health (CMV status not recorded). Some clones in this sample may be carry-over from other donors' samples. Sequencing was performed on CD8+ T cells from cultured PBMCs, taken from culture after CMV antigen stimulation. CDR3: CASSSRPNNEKLFF. Here the CDR3 DNA reads TGTGCCAGCAGCTCGCGGCCTAATAATGAAAAACTGTTTTTT.